Detailed here is one TCR beta chain. Antigen: not known. This sample was taken from a study of Graves' ophthalmopathy and Graves' hyperthyroidism. Regarding the study as a whole: A classifier, a 13-signature model, separated ophthalmopathy from stable hyperthyroidism with 85% to 90% sensitivity and 75% to 82% specificity.

From RNA, the CDR3 regions of TCR beta chains were amplified and sequenced. First-round RT-PCR with HTBI primers preceded a second-round multiplex PCR. TCRdb re-called the multiplex PCR reads through MiXCR, storing one row per CDR3 protein. The sample shows approximately 160,000 distinct CDR3 sequences, around 39% of them seen only once. The CDR3 consists of 15 residues. Germline V gene lookup returns CDR1 SGHTA and CDR2 FQGNSA. V gave up 2 bases and J gave up 0 bases, with 8 bases separating them. The sequence derives from a young man with Graves' ophthalmopathy. The chain joins TRBV7-2 to TRBJ1-5; weak D call: TRBD1 (5 bases). Sequencing used peripheral blood. CDR3 DNA: TGTGCCAGCAGCTTACGGGGGTTTAGCAATCAGCCCCAGCATTTT. It codes for CASSLRGFSNQPQHF.